The text below deals with one TCR beta chain. The data originate from a study of blood T cell repertoires in COVID-19. Study summary: The study drew acute and convalescent COVID-19 samples from the United States, Italy and Spain.

The table came from immunoSEQ multiplex PCR; TCRdb's copy has only in-frame clones and leaves some out. The profile shows around 110,000 clones, roughly 83% of them singletons. The CDR3 sequence is 13 residues long. Trimming left V 2 bases short and J 6 bases short, with 7 bases between. The germline V gene has CDR1 SGHAT and CDR2 FQNNGV. Sequenced: peripheral blood. This receptor was taken from a human donor in a cohort sampled during active COVID-19. The rearrangement links TRBV11-2 to TRBJ2-2, with D perhaps matching TRBD2 (6 bases). CDR3 sequence: CASSLRGAGELFF. CDR3 bases: TGTGCCAGCAGCTTACGCGGGGCCGGGGAGCTGTTTTTT.